The 31 T cell receptor beta chains below were found in one sample sequenced in a study of blood T cell repertoires in COVID-19. Repertoires were generated with immunoSEQ multiplex PCR, while TCRdb's copy carries only in-frame clones and drops some. The sample yields around 290,000 clones, approximately 90% seen once. The sequenced sample was PBMCs or T cells enriched from blood (not recorded which). The receptors originated from a woman in her sixties or seventies in a cohort exposed to, infected with or recovered from COVID-19 (not recorded which).

The chain links TRBV10-1 to TRBJ2-3; 14 nucleotides line up with TRBD2. V dropped 10 bases and J dropped 4; count of bases not matched to a gene: 10. CDR3 length: 16 amino acids. Germline V gene lookup returns CDR1 WNHNN and CDR2 SYGVQD (reference sequence). The CDR3 DNA follows: TGCGCCACCGGACTAGCGGGAGGACGGTCGGCAGATACGCAGTATTTT. Protein: CATGLAGGRSADTQYF.

The chain carries TRBV28 and TRBJ2-5; tentatively, D is TRBD1 (7 bases). Germline CDR1 reads MDHEN; CDR2 reads SYDVKM. The CDR3 loop spans 16 amino acids. Trimming stripped 7 bases from V and 5 bases from J, with 23 bases between. The DNA for the CDR3 is TGTGCCAGCACCGGGACAGCCCAGAGAGGGGGGGAGACCCAGTACTTC. It is translated as CASTGTAQRGGETQYF.

V and J are TRBV7-2 and TRBJ2-3; 7 bases fit TRBD2. Looked up from germline, CDR1 is SGHTA and CDR2 is FQGNSA. V trimming: 4 bases; J trimming: 6 bases; junction bases outside the gene matches: 4. The CDR3 consists of 13 residues. CDR3 sequence reads: CASSSGSGDTQYF. In DNA, the CDR3 is TGTGCCAGCAGCTCTGGTAGCGGGGATACGCAGTATTTT.

The CDR3 sequence: CASSFMGPRGFYEQYF. CDR3 in DNA: TGTGCCAGCAGCTTTATGGGCCCCAGGGGCTTCTACGAGCAGTACTTC. This chain joins TRBV7-9 and TRBJ2-7; the D gene is possibly TRBD1 (6 bases). Germline V gives CDR1 SEHNR, CDR2 FQNEAQ (reference sequence). The V gene lost 3 bases and the J gene lost 3 bases, with 18 bases spanning the gap. This CDR3 contains 16 residues.

This clone was detected once. This rearrangement joins TRBV14 to TRBJ2-5; D is unclear. CDR3 length: 11 amino acids. CDR1 is SGHDN, CDR2 FVKESK, per germline. V lost 3 bases, J lost 5 bases, and 4 bases lay in between. The CDR3 here is CASSQSETQYF. The DNA of the CDR3 is TGTGCCAGCAGCCAGAGTGAGACCCAGTACTTC.

The sample holds one count of this clone. This chain uses TRBV27 with TRBJ2-1; 7 nucleotides align to TRBD2. Losses at the gene ends were 7 bases for V and 6 bases for J; bases not matched to a gene: 9. This CDR3 has 14 residues. Germline V gives CDR1 MNHEY, CDR2 SMNVEV (reference sequence). CDR3 sequence (DNA): TGTGCCAGCAAGGACGGGGGGACGGGCAATGAGCAGTTCTTC. As protein: CASKDGGTGNEQFF.

The chain recombines TRBV28 with TRBJ1-6, with TRBD1 identical over 8 bases. The CDR3 is 16 residues long. Looked up from germline, CDR1 is MDHEN and CDR2 is SYDVKM. V was pared by 4 bases and J by 0 bases, with 2 bases of the junction left unmatched. CDR3 sequence reads: CASSYRGISYNSPLHF. CDR3 in DNA: TGTGCCAGCAGTTACAGGGGGATCTCCTATAATTCACCCCTCCACTTT.

This clone was counted a single time. This sequence joins TRBV9 and TRBJ2-7, with 8 nucleotides matching TRBD2. CDR3 size: 17 residues. Trimming removed 2 bases from V and 4 bases from J; junction bases left unmatched: 14. From germline, CDR1 is SGDLS and CDR2 YYNGEE. The CDR3 sequence: CASSVVASPGGPYEQYF. As DNA, the CDR3 is TGTGCCAGCAGCGTGGTGGCCTCCCCGGGAGGGCCGTACGAGCAGTACTTC.

J is TRBJ2-7 and V is TRBV10-3; 7 bases fit TRBD1. The CDR3 consists of 14 residues. CDR1 and CDR2 (germline): ENHRY, SYGVKD. Unmatched junction bases numbered 4, after V lost 4 bases and J lost 1 base. CDR3: CAISATDRSYEQYF. DNA for the CDR3: TGTGCCATCAGTGCGACGGACAGGTCCTACGAGCAGTACTTC.

This chain connects TRBV28 to TRBJ2-1, with D possibly matching TRBD1 (5 bases). V lost 7 bases and J lost 1, with 11 bases in between. Looked up from germline, CDR1 is MDHEN and CDR2 is SYDVKM. This CDR3 has 14 residues. The chain's CDR3 is CASNLRVSYNEQFF. CDR3 in DNA: TGTGCCAGCAACCTCAGGGTTTCCTACAATGAGCAGTTCTTC.

The gene calls are TRBV28 and TRBJ2-6, with TRBD1 matching 7 bases. Germline CDR1 and CDR2: MDHEN and SYDVKM. The CDR3 runs to 15 residues. After removal of 6 bases from V and 4 bases from J, the junction contained 6 bases not matched to a gene. CDR3 nucleotides: TGTGCCAGCAGAGGTACAGGGGCCGGGGCCAACGTCCTGACTTTC. This sequence encodes CASRGTGAGANVLTF.

The chain recombines TRBV24-1 with TRBJ2-1; 10 bases are shared with TRBD2. Germline CDR1 reads KGHDR; CDR2 reads SFDVKD. V shed 2 bases, J shed 8 bases, and the junction held 5 bases outside the gene matches. The CDR3 has 15 amino acids. The DNA of the CDR3 is TGTGCCACCAGTGATTCGGCTAGCGGGAGTGATGAGCAGTTCTTC. Its protein product is CATSDSASGSDEQFF.

The J gene is TRBJ2-2, the V gene TRBV24-1, with TRBD1 identical over 9 bases. Germline V gene lookup returns CDR1 KGHDR and CDR2 SFDVKD. V lost 5 bases to trimming and J lost 6 bases; unmatched junction nucleotides: 9. This CDR3 is 16 amino acids long. CDR3 sequence: CATSVQNRGRPGELFF. The DNA for the CDR3 is TGTGCCACCAGTGTCCAAAACAGGGGGCGTCCCGGGGAGCTGTTTTTT.

This sequence joins TRBV13 and TRBJ2-2; 9 nucleotides line up with TRBD2. With 1 base clipped from V and 1 base from J, the junction kept 13 bases outside the gene matches. Germline CDR1 PRHDT, CDR2 FYEKMQ (reference sequence). The CDR3 length is 20 residues. CDR3 residues: CASSLARGASGIWNTGELFF. The CDR3 DNA is TGTGCCAGCAGCTTAGCACGAGGGGCTAGCGGGATCTGGAACACCGGGGAGCTGTTTTTT.

The V call is TRBV15, the J call TRBJ2-5, with 7 bases aligning to TRBD1. CDR3 length: 14 residues. CDR1 and CDR2 (germline): LNHNV, YYDKDF (reference sequence). Trimming at V came to 3 bases and at J to 1 base, leaving 2 bases not matched to a gene. For the CDR3, the DNA is TGTGCCACCAGCAGGGGACAGACCCAAGAGACCCAGTACTTC. Translating it yields CATSRGQTQETQYF.

The rearrangement uses TRBV18 and TRBJ2-1; TRBD2 might be the D (5 bases). CDR3 length: 14 amino acids. The germline V gene has CDR1 KGHSH and CDR2 LQKENI. Deletions cut 2 bases from V and 6 bases from J, with 11 bases between. The CDR3 is CASSPDGVRNEQFF. CDR3 bases: TGTGCCAGCTCACCAGACGGGGTACGCAATGAGCAGTTCTTC.

The chain recombines TRBV28 with TRBJ2-3; D call uncertain. CDR1 is MDHEN, CDR2 SYDVKM, per germline. The length of the CDR3 is 12 residues. The V and J ends lost 3 bases and 6 bases respectively, with 7 bases between them. The CDR3 DNA follows: TGTGCCAGCAGTTTCCTCGGGGATACGCAGTATTTT. As protein: CASSFLGDTQYF.

This chain links TRBV7-6 with TRBJ1-2, with 7 positions matching TRBD1. The trim removed 4 bases at V and 2 bases at J, leaving 19 bases unmatched. Looked up from germline, CDR1 is SGHVS and CDR2 is FNYEAQ. This CDR3 has 19 residues. CDR3 nucleotide sequence: TGTGCCAGCAGCTCCGAGACCTATGGCCGAGGGGGCGAGAACTATGGCTACACCTTC. Translating gives CASSSETYGRGGENYGYTF.

This clone was recorded only once. V gene TRBV19 combines with J gene TRBJ2-1; no clear D. The CDR3 totals 11 residues. The germline V gene encodes CDR1 LNHDA and CDR2 SQIVND (reference sequence). Trimming stripped 8 bases from V and 8 bases from J, with 10 bases between. The DNA for the CDR3 is TGTGCCAGTTCCGGTACCCATGAGCAGTTCTTC. This sequence encodes CASSGTHEQFF.

V and J are TRBV21-1 and TRBJ2-1; TRBD2, the D gene given by the table, was not confirmed from the DNA. TRBV21-1 is marked as a pseudogene. The length of the CDR3 is 14 residues. The CDR3 DNA reads as TGTGCCAGCATATCCCAGCGGGAGAGGAATGAGCAGTTCTTC. Residues: CASISQRERNEQFF.

V gene TRBV11-2 combines with J gene TRBJ1-5, with 7 bases matching TRBD1. The CDR3 consists of 15 residues. V lost 5 bases to trimming and J lost 0 bases; unmatched junction nucleotides: 4. Germline V gene sequence: CDR1 SGHAT, CDR2 FQNNGV. CDR3 DNA: TGTGCCAGCAGCGAGGGGACAGTTAGCAATCAGCCCCAGCATTTT. Its translation is CASSEGTVSNQPQHF. Full variable domain (remainder filled in from reference TRBV11-2 and TRBJ1-5): EAGVAQSPRYKIIEKRQSVAFWCNPISGHATLYWYQQILGQGPKLLIQFQNNGVVDDSQLPKDRFSAERLKGVDSTLKIQPAKLEDSAVYLCASSEGTVSNQPQHFGDGTRLSIL.

This clone showed up just a few times. This CDR3 reads CASSPRAGNTEAFF. The CDR3 DNA is TGTGCCAGCAGCCCCCGGGCGGGGAACACTGAAGCTTTCTTT. The chain couples TRBV11-3 to TRBJ1-1, with D hard to call. This CDR3 has 14 amino acids. V was cut by 5 bases and J by 1 base, with 11 bases left in between. Per the germline V gene, CDR1 is SGHNT and CDR2 is YENEEA.

V gene TRBV30 combines with J gene TRBJ1-1, with 11 positions matching TRBD1. The trim removed 0 bases at V and 4 bases at J, leaving 4 bases unmatched. Germline V gene lookup returns CDR1 GTSNPN and CDR2 SVGIG (reference sequence). The CDR3 length is 15 residues. The DNA for the CDR3 is TGTGCCTGGAGTGTAGGGGGGACAGGGGGCACTGAAGCTTTCTTT. Translated: CAWSVGGTGGTEAFF.

The V call is TRBV6-5, the J call TRBJ1-1, with 10 bases matching TRBD1. V lost 9 bases, J lost 5 bases, and 6 bases stayed unmatched. There are 13 residues in the CDR3. Germline CDR1 is MNHEY and CDR2 is SVGAGI. The CDR3 region has the DNA TGTGCCAGTAAGACAGGGGGCCAAACTGAAGCTTTCTTT. Encoded protein: CASKTGGQTEAFF.

The J gene is TRBJ2-2, the V gene TRBV27, with 8 bases lining up with TRBD2. In germline, CDR1 is MNHEY, CDR2 SMNVEV (reference sequence). V was clipped by 5 bases and J by 6 bases; unmatched bases: 14. The CDR3 totals 17 residues. CDR3 sequence (DNA): TGTGCCAGCAGTCCCCGCCCTCTGACGGGAGGGCCCGGGGAGCTGTTTTTT. Amino acid sequence: CASSPRPLTGGPGELFF.

This clone has at least ten counts. The rearrangement links TRBV19 to TRBJ1-5; 9 bases align to TRBD1. V was pared by 4 bases and J by 7 bases, with 23 bases of the junction left unmatched. Per the germline V gene, CDR1 is LNHDA and CDR2 is SQIVND (reference sequence). This CDR3 is built from 20 residues. The CDR3 DNA reads TGTGCCAGTAGTACGGGGTTTAGAATCCGGGACAGGGTTGTAGGACAGCCCCAGCATTTT. It encodes CASSTGFRIRDRVVGQPQHF.

The V and J genes are TRBV11-2 and TRBJ2-1; D might be TRBD2 (6 bases). V was shortened by 1 base and J by 4 bases, with 8 bases between the two germline ends. Germline V CDR1 and CDR2: SGHAT, FQNNGV. The CDR3 length is 14 residues. DNA for the CDR3: TGTGCCAGCAGCTTAGTGGGGACTTACAATGAGCAGTTCTTC. Residues: CASSLVGTYNEQFF.

V and J are TRBV24-1 and TRBJ2-2; 7 bases line up with TRBD2. CDR1 is KGHDR and CDR2 is SFDVKD in the germline V gene. The CDR3 spans 16 residues. V was pared by 3 bases and J by 3 bases, with 6 bases of the junction left unmatched. The DNA for the CDR3 is TGTGCCACCAGTGATAATAACGGGAGGTACACCGGGGAGCTGTTTTTT. Translating it yields CATSDNNGRYTGELFF.

The chain couples TRBV30 to TRBJ2-2; D remains ambiguous. V dropped 2 bases and J dropped 1 base, with 14 bases sitting between them. The CDR3 is 16 residues long. The germline V gene has CDR1 GTSNPN and CDR2 SVGIG (reference sequence). CDR3 sequence reads: CAWSMTRLENTGELFF. The CDR3 DNA is TGTGCCTGGAGTATGACCCGGCTAGAGAACACCGGGGAGCTGTTTTTT. Full variable domain (remainder filled in from reference TRBV30 and TRBJ2-2): SQTIHQWPATLVQPVGSPLSLECTVEGTSNPNLYWYRQAAGRGLQLLFYSVGIGQISSEVPQNLSASRPQDRQFILSSKKLLLSDSGFYLCAWSMTRLENTGELFFGEGSRLTVL.

The genes are TRBV4-1 and TRBJ1-1; weak D call: TRBD1 (5 bases). The CDR3 covers 15 residues. The V end lost 1 base, the J end lost 1 base, and 10 bases lay between the germline ends. The V gene's germline CDR1 is MGHRA and CDR2 YSYEKL. CDR3 nucleotides: TGCGCCAGCAGCCAAGGGCGGGGCTCGAACACTGAAGCTTTCTTT. As protein: CASSQGRGSNTEAFF.

The V call is TRBV6-5, the J call TRBJ1-5; tentative D call: TRBD1 (6 bases). Trimming took 8 bases from V and 2 from J, leaving 16 bases between them. In germline, CDR1 is MNHEY, CDR2 SVGAGI. The CDR3 runs to 15 residues. CDR3 loop: CASGRGITGNQPQHF. CDR3 sequence (DNA): TGTGCCAGCGGGAGGGGGATTACCGGCAATCAGCCCCAGCATTTT.